This entry describes one T cell receptor (beta chain). In the source study's methods: Scientists estimated how many nucleated cells there were by amplifying reference gene primers. TCRdb keeps only in-frame clones here, not all; method: immunoSEQ multiplex PCR. V and J calls plus clone size are reproduced from that table; the DNA served to infer D and trimming. Among around 370,000 clones listed, around 90% were seen once. The data were taken from a study of blood T cell repertoires in COVID-19. Study as a whole: PBMCs, B-cell-depleted T cells, or T cells were the source of the cDNA or gDNA that made up the material.

This CDR3 contains 15 residues. Trimming pared 6 bases from V and 2 bases from J, leaving 16 bases between. Germline V gene data show CDR1 as MNHEY and CDR2 as SVGAGI. The sequence was obtained from a man aged 18 to 29 with active or convalescent COVID-19. The sample taken for sequencing was peripheral blood. The genes are TRBV6-5 and TRBJ2-5; possibly TRBD1 for D (6 bases). The CDR3 sequence is CASSPYPRGQETQYF. DNA for the CDR3: TGTGCCAGCAGCCCCTATCCCAGGGGACAAGAGACCCAGTACTTC.